Listed here are 18 T cell receptor beta chains from one sample, sequenced in a study of blood T cells in healthy people across ages. It was with a sample-barcoded 5' primer and a J-beta primer mix that a second PCR of roughly 7 to 12 cycles was run. Via MiXCR, TCRdb re-called the 5' RACE reads, giving one row per CDR3 protein. The table lists 1 million to 1.2 million distinct CDR3 sequences, roughly two fifths of them singletons. The specimen was blood. These receptors all come from a man between 18 and 29 years old in good health.

This chain joins TRBV15 and TRBJ2-1; D unresolved. Trimming removed 0 bases at V and 5 bases at J, with 23 bases between. This CDR3 has 19 residues. Germline CDR1 reads LNHNV; CDR2 reads YYDKDF (reference sequence). The CDR3 here is CATSRDRARERSIHNEQFF. CDR3 sequence (DNA): TGTGCCACCAGCAGAGATAGGGCTAGAGAGAGAAGCATTCACAATGAGCAGTTCTTC. The full variable domain, in which reference TRBV15 and TRBJ2-1 provide the parts outside the CDR3, is DAMVIQNPRYQVTQFGKPVTLSCSQTLNHNVMYWYQQKSSQAPKLLFHYYDKDFNNEADTPDNFQSRRPNTSFCFLDIRSPGLGDTAMYLCATSRDRARERSIHNEQFFGPGTRLTVL.

The chain joins TRBV5-1 to TRBJ1-1; 8 bases line up with TRBD1. V gave up 4 bases and J gave up 5 bases; unmatched junction bases: 7. The germline V gene has CDR1 SGHRS and CDR2 YFSETQ. CDR3 length: 14 amino acids. This CDR3 reads CASSKKQGGTEAFF. The CDR3, as DNA: TGCGCCAGCAGCAAGAAACAGGGGGGGACTGAAGCTTTCTTT. The full variable domain, rest sourced from reference TRBV5-1 and TRBJ1-1, is KAGVTQTPRYLIKTRGQQVTLSCSPISGHRSVSWYQQTPGQGLQFLFEYFSETQRNKGNFPGRFSGRQFSNSRSEMNVSTLELGDSALYLCASSKKQGGTEAFFGQGTRLTVV.

This clonotype was observed a handful of times. The chain uses TRBV6-2 or TRBV6-3 and TRBJ2-4; D is unclear. CDR1 MNHEY and CDR2 SVGEGT come from the germline V gene. CDR3 length: 17 residues. The V and J ends lost 2 bases and 8 bases respectively, with 22 bases between them. The CDR3: CASSYTPDKAILDIQYF. CDR3 coding DNA: TGTGCCAGCAGTTACACTCCCGACAAGGCTATTCTTGACATTCAGTACTTC.

The V and J genes are TRBV19 and TRBJ2-5; 7 bases map to TRBD2. CDR1 is LNHDA and CDR2 is SQIVND in the germline V gene (reference sequence). V dropped 0 bases and J dropped 4; count of bases not matched to a gene: 2. The CDR3 sequence is 14 residues long. The CDR3: CASSIDREGETQYF. Here the CDR3 DNA reads TGTGCCAGTAGTATAGACAGGGAGGGAGAGACCCAGTACTTC.

CDR3 region: CASSQDEQRSRYF. The CDR3 coding sequence is TGCGCCAGCAGCCAAGATGAGCAGAGGAGCAGGTACTTC. The rearrangement joins TRBV4-1 to TRBJ2-5; D gene unclear. V was pared by 0 bases and J by 13 bases, with 15 bases between. CDR3 size: 13 residues. Germline values: CDR1 MGHRA, CDR2 YSYEKL.

Only a few counts were recorded for this clonotype. This chain links TRBV20-1 with TRBJ1-1; 8 bases line up with TRBD1. The germline V gene encodes CDR1 DFQATT and CDR2 SNEGSKA (reference sequence). With 6 bases clipped from V and 4 bases from J, the junction kept 7 bases outside the gene matches. The CDR3 is 13 amino acids. The CDR3: CSATSTGGTEAFF. The CDR3 DNA is TGCAGTGCCACCTCTACAGGGGGCACTGAAGCTTTCTTT.

This clonotype was counted ten times or more. The chain links TRBV2 to TRBJ2-4; D possibly corresponds to TRBD2 (5 bases). The germline V gene has CDR1 SNHLY and CDR2 FYNNEI. CDR3 length: 12 amino acids. V gave up 6 bases and J gave up 3 bases, with 6 bases separating them. CDR3: CASSGNKNIQYF. CDR3 DNA sequence: TGTGCCAGCAGCGGGAACAAAAACATTCAGTACTTC.

The CDR3 region has the DNA TGTGCCAGCAGTACCACAGAAAGCAATCAGCCCCAGCATTTT. It translates to CASSTTESNQPQHF. This rearrangement joins TRBV6-2 or TRBV6-3 to TRBJ1-5; D is unresolved. The CDR3 runs to 14 residues. Germline CDR1 and CDR2: MNHEY and SVGEGT. Trimming cost V 5 bases and J 1 base, with 9 bases left between them.

The gene calls are TRBV7-2 and TRBJ1-1, with D perhaps TRBD1 (5 bases). V lost 1 base and J lost 7, with 10 bases in between. This CDR3 is built from 13 residues. Germline assignment: CDR1 SGHTA and CDR2 FQGNSA. For the CDR3, the DNA is TGTGCCAGCAGCTTAGTCGGGGCAGATGAAGCTTTCTTT. It specifies CASSLVGADEAFF. The full variable domain, in which reference TRBV7-2 and TRBJ1-1 provide the parts outside the CDR3, is GAGVSQSPSNKVTEKGKDVELRCDPISGHTALYWYRQSLGQGLEFLIYFQGNSAPDKSGLPSDRFSAERTGGSVSTLTIQRTQQEDSAVYLCASSLVGADEAFFGQGTRLTVV.

This clonotype appeared a few times. The V call is TRBV20-1, the J call TRBJ2-5; D call uncertain. Trimming shortened V by 0 bases and J by 5 bases, and 7 bases separated the two germline ends. The germline gives CDR1 DFQATT, CDR2 SNEGSKA (reference sequence). This CDR3 has 12 amino acids. This CDR3 is CSARDLTETQYF. The CDR3 bases are TGCAGTGCTAGAGATTTGACGGAGACCCAGTACTTC.

This clonotype was seen more than once but under ten times. V gene TRBV3-1 combines with J gene TRBJ2-6; D is ambiguous. The CDR3 is 18 amino acids. Germline V gene data show CDR1 as LGHDT and CDR2 as YNNKEL (reference sequence). Trimming shortened V by 4 bases and J by 0 bases, and 16 bases separated the two germline ends. The CDR3 DNA sequence: TGTGCCAGCAGCCCCGACACGGGTTCCTACTCTGGGGCCAACGTCCTGACTTTC. Translated, it gives CASSPDTGSYSGANVLTF.

This chain uses TRBV20-1 with TRBJ1-4; a possible D gene is TRBD1 (5 bases). Germline values: CDR1 DFQATT, CDR2 SNEGSKA (reference sequence). CDR3 length equals 13 residues. V shed 6 bases and J shed 6 bases, with 14 bases lying between them. CDR3 sequence (DNA): TGCAGTGCCGAGCCGCCGGGGGATGAAAAACTGTTTTTT. Its translation is CSAEPPGDEKLFF.

The chain has TRBV7-8 and TRBJ2-7; TRBD1 aligns across 9 bases. This CDR3 is 14 amino acids long. The V gene's germline CDR1 is SGHVS and CDR2 FQNEAQ. J lost 4 bases, V lost 7 bases, and 8 bases had no gene match. The CDR3 DNA reads TGTGCCAGCACCCCACCGGGACAGGGTTACGAGCAGTACTTC. Translated: CASTPPGQGYEQYF.

Notes on this clonotype: A much more abundant neighbour one base away suggests this may be a read error. V and J are TRBV6-5 and TRBJ1-2; D is perhaps TRBD1 (5 bases). The CDR3 spans 15 residues. CDR1 and CDR2 from the germline V gene are MNHEY and SVGAGI. The CDR3: CASSYSNTGVYSYTF. CDR3 nucleotides: TGTGCCAGCAGTTACTCGAATACAGGTGTCTATAGCTACACCTTC.

The chain joins TRBV4-2 to TRBJ2-7; D possibly matches TRBD1 or TRBD2 (5 bases each). Trimming left V 3 bases short and J 7 bases short, with 25 bases between. Per the germline V gene, CDR1 is LGHNA and CDR2 is YNFKEQ. The CDR3 covers 17 residues. The CDR3 DNA is TGTGCCAGCAGCCATCATTTGGGGGATTCTCGGGCCAATGAGCAGTACTTC. As protein: CASSHHLGDSRANEQYF.

This clonotype appeared a single time. The rearrangement joins TRBV11-2 to TRBJ2-7; D may be TRBD2 (6 bases). The V end lost 6 bases, the J end lost 3 bases, and 18 bases lay between the germline ends. Germline assignment: CDR1 SGHAT and CDR2 FQNNGV. The CDR3 runs to 15 residues. The CDR3 DNA reads TGTGCCAGCAGACTTAGCCCGGGGGTAAACTACGAGCAGTACTTC. The encoded protein is CASRLSPGVNYEQYF.

In its sample, this clonotype was seen once. This chain joins TRBV7-2 and TRBJ1-1; 7 bases are shared with TRBD1. V trimming: 5 bases; J trimming: 0 bases; junction bases outside the gene matches: 9. The CDR3 spans 16 residues. The V gene's germline CDR1 is SGHTA and CDR2 FQGNSA. The CDR3 DNA is TGTGCCAGCAGCATGGGACAGAACAAAGTGAACACTGAAGCTTTCTTT. Protein product: CASSMGQNKVNTEAFF.

This clonotype was detected a few times. This chain links TRBV5-6 with TRBJ1-4; TRBD1 is a possible D gene (5 bases). V was shortened by 4 bases and J by 8 bases, with 21 bases between the two germline ends. This CDR3 contains 16 residues. Germline V gives CDR1 SGHDT, CDR2 YYEEEE. This CDR3 is CASSPWDATGDEKLFF. Written as DNA, the CDR3 is TGTGCCAGCAGCCCTTGGGATGCAACCGGGGACGAAAAACTGTTTTTT.